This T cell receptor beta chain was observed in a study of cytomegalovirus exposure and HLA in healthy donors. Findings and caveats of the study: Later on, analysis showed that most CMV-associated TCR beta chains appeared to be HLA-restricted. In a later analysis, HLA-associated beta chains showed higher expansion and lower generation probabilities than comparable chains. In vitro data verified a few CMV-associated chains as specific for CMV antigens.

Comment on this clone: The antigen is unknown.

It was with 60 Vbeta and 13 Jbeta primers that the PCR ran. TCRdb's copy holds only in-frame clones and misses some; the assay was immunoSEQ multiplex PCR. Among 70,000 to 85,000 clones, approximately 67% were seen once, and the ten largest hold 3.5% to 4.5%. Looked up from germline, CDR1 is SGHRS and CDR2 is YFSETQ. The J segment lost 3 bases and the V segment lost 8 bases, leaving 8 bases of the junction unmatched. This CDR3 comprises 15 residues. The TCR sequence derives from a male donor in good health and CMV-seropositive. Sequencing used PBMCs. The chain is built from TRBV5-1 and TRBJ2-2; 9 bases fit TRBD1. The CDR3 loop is CASNPGQGYTGELFF. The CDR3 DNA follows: TGCGCCAGTAACCCGGGACAGGGCTACACCGGGGAGCTGTTTTTT. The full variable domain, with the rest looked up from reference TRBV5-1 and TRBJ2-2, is KAGVTQTPRYLIKTRGQQVTLSCSPISGHRSVSWYQQTPGQGLQFLFEYFSETQRNKGNFPGRFSGRQFSNSRSEMNVSTLELGDSALYLCASNPGQGYTGELFFGEGSRLTVL.